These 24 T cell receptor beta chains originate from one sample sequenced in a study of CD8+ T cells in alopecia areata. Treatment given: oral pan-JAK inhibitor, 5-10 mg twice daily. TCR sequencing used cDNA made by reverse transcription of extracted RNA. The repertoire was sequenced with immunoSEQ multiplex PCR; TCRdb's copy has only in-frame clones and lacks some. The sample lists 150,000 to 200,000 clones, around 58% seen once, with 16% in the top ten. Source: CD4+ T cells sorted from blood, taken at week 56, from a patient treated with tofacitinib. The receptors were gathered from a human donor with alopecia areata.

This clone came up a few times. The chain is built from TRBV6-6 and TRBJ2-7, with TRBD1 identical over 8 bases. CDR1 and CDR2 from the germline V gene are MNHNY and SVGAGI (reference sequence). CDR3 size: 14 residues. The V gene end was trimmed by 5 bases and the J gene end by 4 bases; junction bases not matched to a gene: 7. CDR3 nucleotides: TGTGCCAGCAGTCGGGACAGGACGCAGTACGAGCAGTACTTC. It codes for CASSRDRTQYEQYF.

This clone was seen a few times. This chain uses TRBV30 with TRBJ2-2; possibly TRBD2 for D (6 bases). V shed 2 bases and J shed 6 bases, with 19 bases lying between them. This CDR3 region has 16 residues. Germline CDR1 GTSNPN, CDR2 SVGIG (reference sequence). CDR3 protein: CAWSPTGLQGAGELFF. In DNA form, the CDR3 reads TGTGCCTGGAGTCCAACGGGACTCCAGGGTGCCGGGGAGCTGTTTTTT. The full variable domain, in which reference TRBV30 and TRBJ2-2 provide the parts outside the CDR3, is SQTIHQWPATLVQPVGSPLSLECTVEGTSNPNLYWYRQAAGRGLQLLFYSVGIGQISSEVPQNLSASRPQDRQFILSSKKLLLSDSGFYLCAWSPTGLQGAGELFFGEGSRLTVL.

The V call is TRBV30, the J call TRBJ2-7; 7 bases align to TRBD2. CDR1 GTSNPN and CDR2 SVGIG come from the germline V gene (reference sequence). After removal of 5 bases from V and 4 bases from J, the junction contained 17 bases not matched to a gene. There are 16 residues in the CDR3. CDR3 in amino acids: CAWHALAGDYSYEQYF. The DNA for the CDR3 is TGTGCCTGGCATGCCCTGGCGGGGGATTACTCTTACGAGCAGTACTTC.

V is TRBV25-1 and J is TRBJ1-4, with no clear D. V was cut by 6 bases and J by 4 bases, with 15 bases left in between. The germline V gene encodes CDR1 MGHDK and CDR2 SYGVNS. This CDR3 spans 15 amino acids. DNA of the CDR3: TGTGCCAGCAGGGAAACCGGGAGCTTTAATGAAAAACTGTTTTTT. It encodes CASRETGSFNEKLFF.

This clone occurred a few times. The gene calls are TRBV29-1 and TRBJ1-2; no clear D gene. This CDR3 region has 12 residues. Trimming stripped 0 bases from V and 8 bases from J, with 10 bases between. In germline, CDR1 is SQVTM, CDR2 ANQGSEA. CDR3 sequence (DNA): TGCAGCGTTGAAGATCTAGGGATAGGCTACACCTTC. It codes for CSVEDLGIGYTF. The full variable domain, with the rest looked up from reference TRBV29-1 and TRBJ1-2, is SAVISQKPSRDICQRGTSLTIQCQVDSQVTMMFWYRQQPGQSLTLIATANQGSEATYESGFVIDKFPISRPNLTFSTLTVSNMSPEDSSIYLCSVEDLGIGYTFGSGTRLTVV.

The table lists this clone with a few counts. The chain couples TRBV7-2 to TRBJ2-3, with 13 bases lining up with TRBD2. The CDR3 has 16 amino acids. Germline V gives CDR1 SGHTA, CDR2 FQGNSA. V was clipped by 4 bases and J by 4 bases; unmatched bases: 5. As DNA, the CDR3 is TGTGCCAGCAGCTACCGACTAGCGGGGGGCGCAGATACGCAGTATTTT. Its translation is CASSYRLAGGADTQYF.

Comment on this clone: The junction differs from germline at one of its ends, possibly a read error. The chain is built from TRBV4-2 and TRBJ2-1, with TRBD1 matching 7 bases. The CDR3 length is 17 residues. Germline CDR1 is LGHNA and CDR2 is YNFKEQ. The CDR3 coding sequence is TGTGCTAGCAGCCAAGATGGAGTCAGGGGGAATTACAATGAGCAGTTCTTC. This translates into CASSQDGVRGNYNEQFF.

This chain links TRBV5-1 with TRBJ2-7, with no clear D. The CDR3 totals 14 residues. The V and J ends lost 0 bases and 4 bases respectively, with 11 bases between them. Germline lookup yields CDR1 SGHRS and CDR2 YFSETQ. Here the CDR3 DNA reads TGCGCCAGCAGCTTGGACAGCGACCTTTACGAGCAGTACTTC. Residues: CASSLDSDLYEQYF.

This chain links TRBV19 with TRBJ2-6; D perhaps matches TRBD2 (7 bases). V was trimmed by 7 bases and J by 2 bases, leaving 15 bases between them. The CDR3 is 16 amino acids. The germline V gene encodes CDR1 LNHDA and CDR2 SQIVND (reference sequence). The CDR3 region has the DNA TGTGCCAGTAATCTCCGGGGGGCAGCTGGGGCCAACGTCCTGACTTTC. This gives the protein CASNLRGAAGANVLTF.

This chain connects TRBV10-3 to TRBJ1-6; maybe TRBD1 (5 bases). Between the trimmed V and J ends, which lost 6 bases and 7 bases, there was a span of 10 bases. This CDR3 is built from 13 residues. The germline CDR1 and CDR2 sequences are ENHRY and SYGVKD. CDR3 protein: CAIRGDVNSPLHF. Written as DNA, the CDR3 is TGTGCCATCAGAGGGGACGTGAATTCACCCCTCCACTTT.

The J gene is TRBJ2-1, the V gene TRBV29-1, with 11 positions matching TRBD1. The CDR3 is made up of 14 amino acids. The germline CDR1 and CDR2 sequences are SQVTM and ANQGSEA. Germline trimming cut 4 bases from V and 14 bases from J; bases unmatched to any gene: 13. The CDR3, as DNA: TGCAGCGTTGGAGGACAGGGGGCAAAAAATAGGAAGTTCTTC. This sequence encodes CSVGGQGAKNRKFF.

CDR3 in amino acids: CASSLRGLGNTIYF. The CDR3 DNA follows: TGCGCCAGCAGCTTGCGGGGTCTTGGAAACACCATATATTTT. The V and J genes are TRBV5-1 and TRBJ1-3; no definite D call. Trimming cost V 1 base and J 3 bases, with 8 bases left between them. This CDR3 has 14 amino acids. Per germline, CDR1 SGHRS and CDR2 YFSETQ.

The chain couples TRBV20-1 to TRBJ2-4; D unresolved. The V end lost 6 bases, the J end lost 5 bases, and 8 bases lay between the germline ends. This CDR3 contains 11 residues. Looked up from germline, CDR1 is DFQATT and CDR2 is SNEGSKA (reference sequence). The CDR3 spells CSAPRENIQYF. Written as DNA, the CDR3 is TGCAGTGCACCCAGAGAAAACATTCAGTACTTC.

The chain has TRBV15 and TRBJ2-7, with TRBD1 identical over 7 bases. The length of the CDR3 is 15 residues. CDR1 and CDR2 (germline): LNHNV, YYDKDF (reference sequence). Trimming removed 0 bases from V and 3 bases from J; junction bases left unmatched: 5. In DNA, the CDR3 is TGTGCCACCAGCAGAGATCCGGGACAGCGCTACGAGCAGTACTTC. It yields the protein CATSRDPGQRYEQYF.

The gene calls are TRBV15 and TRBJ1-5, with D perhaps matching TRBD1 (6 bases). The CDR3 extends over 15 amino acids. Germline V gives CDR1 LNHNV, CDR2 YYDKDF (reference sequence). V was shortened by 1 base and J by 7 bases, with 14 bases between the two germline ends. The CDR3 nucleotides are TGTGCCACCAGCAGAGTTGGCAGGGGCGAGCAGCCCCAGCATTTT. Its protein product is CATSRVGRGEQPQHF.

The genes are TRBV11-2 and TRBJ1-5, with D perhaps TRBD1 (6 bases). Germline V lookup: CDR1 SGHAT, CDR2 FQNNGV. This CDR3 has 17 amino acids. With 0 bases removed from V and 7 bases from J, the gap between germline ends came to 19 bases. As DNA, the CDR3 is TGTGCCAGCAGCTTAGATGTGGGACCCCCACAGGGACAGCCCCAGCATTTT. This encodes CASSLDVGPPQGQPQHF.

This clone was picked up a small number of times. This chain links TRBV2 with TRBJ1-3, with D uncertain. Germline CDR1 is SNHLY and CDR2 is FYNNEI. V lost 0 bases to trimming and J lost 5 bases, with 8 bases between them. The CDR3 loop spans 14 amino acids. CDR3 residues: CASSEASLRNTIYF. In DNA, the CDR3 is TGTGCCAGCAGTGAAGCCAGTTTACGAAACACCATATATTTT.

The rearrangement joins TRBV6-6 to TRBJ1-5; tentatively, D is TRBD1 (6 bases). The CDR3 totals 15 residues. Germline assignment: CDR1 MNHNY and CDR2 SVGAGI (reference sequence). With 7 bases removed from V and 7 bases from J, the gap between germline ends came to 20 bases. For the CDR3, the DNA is TGTGCCAGCAAGGGAGGGTTGCGGGGGGCGCAGCCCCAGCATTTT. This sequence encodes CASKGGLRGAQPQHF.

The CDR3 DNA is TGCGCCAGCAGCCCGGACGCAGGGGTTGGGCAGCCCCAGCATTTT. Its protein is CASSPDAGVGQPQHF. The V and J genes are TRBV5-1 and TRBJ1-5, with D perhaps matching TRBD1 (6 bases). Looked up from germline, CDR1 is SGHRS and CDR2 is YFSETQ. The CDR3 is 15 amino acids. V lost 4 bases to trimming and J lost 7 bases, with 18 bases between them.

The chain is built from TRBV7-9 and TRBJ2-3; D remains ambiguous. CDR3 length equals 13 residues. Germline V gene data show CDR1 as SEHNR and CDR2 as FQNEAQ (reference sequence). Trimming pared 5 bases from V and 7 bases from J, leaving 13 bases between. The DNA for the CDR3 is TGTGCCAGCAGCCCCTCGTCGAGATATACGCAGTATTTT. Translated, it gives CASSPSSRYTQYF.

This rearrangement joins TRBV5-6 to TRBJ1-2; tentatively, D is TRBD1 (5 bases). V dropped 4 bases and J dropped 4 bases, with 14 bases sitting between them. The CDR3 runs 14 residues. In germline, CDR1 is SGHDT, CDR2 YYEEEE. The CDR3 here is CASSVGTELYGYTF. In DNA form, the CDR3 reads TGTGCCAGCAGCGTAGGGACCGAACTCTATGGCTACACCTTC.

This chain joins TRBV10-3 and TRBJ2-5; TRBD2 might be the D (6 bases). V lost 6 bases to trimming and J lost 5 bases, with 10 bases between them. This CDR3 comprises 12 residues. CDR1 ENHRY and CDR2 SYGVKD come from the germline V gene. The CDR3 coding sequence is TGTGCCATCAGGGGGGGAGTGGAGACCCAGTACTTC. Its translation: CAIRGGVETQYF.

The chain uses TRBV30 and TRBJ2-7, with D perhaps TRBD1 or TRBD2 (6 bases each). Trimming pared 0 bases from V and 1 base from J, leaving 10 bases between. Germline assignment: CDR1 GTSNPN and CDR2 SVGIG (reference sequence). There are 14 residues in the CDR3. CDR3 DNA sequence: TGTGCCTGGAGTGTACAAGGGGGGTCCTACGAGCAGTACTTC. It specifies CAWSVQGGSYEQYF.

CDR3 region: CASSEFRSEQFF. The CDR3 DNA follows: TGTGCCAGCAGTGAATTCCGTAGTGAGCAGTTCTTC. The genes are TRBV2 and TRBJ2-1; D not resolved. Germline CDR1 is SNHLY and CDR2 is FYNNEI. The CDR3 consists of 12 residues. Trimming stripped 2 bases from V and 9 bases from J, with 8 bases between. Together with reference TRBV2 and TRBJ2-1, the CDR3 gives the full variable domain: EPEVTQTPSHQVTQMGQEVILRCVPISNHLYFYWYRQILGQKVEFLVSFYNNEISEKSEIFDDQFSVERPDGSNFTLKIRSTKLEDSAMYFCASSEFRSEQFFGPGTRLTVL.